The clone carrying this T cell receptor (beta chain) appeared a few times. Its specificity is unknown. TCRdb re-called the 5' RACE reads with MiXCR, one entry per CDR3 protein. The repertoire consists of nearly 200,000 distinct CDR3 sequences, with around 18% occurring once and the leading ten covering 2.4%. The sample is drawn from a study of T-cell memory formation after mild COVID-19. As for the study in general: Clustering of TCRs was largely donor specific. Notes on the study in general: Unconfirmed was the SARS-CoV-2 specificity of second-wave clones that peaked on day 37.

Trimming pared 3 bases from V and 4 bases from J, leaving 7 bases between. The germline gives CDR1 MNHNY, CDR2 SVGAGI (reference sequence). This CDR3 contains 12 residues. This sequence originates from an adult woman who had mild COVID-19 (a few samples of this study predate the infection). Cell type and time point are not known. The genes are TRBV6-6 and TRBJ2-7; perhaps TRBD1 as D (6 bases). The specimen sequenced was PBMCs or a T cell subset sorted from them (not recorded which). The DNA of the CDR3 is TGTGCCAGCAGTTATGGACAGTACGAGCAGTACTTC. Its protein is CASSYGQYEQYF.